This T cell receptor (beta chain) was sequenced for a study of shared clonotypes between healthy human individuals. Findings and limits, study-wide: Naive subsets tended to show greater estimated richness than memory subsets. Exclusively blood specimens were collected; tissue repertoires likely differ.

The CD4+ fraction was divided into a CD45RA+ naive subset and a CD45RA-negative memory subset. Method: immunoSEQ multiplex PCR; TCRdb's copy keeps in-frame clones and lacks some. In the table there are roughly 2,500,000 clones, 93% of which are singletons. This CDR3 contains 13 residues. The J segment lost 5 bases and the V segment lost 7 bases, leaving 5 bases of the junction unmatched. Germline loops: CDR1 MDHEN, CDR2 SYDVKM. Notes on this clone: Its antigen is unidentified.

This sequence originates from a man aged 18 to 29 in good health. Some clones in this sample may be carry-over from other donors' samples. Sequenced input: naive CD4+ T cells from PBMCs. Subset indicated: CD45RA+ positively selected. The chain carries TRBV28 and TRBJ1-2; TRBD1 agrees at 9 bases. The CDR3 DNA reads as TGTGCCAGCACGACAGGGGGAAAGTATGGCTACACCTTC. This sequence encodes CASTTGGKYGYTF.